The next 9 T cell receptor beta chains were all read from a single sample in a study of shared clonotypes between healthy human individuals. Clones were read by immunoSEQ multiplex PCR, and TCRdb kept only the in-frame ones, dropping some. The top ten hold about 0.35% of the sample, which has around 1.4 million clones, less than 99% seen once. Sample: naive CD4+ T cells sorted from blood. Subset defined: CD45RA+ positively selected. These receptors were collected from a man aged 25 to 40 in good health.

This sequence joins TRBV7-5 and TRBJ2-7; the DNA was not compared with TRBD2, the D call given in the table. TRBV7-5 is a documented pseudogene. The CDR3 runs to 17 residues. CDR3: CARNFCWSGTTSYEQYF. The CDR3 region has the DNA TGTGCCAGAAACTTTTGCTGGTCCGGGACTACCTCCTACGAGCAGTACTTC.

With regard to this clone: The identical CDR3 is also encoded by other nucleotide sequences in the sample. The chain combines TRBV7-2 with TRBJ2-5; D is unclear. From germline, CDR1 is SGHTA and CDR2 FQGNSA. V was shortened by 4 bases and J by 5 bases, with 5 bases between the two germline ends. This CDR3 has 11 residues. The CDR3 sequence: CASSSRETQYF. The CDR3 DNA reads TGTGCCAGCAGCTCTCGGGAGACCCAGTACTTC.

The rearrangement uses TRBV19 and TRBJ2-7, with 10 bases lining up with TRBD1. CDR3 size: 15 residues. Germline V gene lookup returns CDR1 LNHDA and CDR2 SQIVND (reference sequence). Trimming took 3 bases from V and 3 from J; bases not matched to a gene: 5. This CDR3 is CASSIRWTGGYEQYF. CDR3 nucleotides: TGTGCCAGTAGTATTCGCTGGACAGGGGGCTACGAGCAGTACTTC.

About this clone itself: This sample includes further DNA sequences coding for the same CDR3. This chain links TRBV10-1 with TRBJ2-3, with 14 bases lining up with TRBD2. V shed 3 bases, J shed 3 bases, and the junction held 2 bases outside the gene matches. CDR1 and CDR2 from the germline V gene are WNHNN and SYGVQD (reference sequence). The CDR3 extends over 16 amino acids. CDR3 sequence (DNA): TGCGCCAGCAGTGAACGACTAGCGGGAGGGACAGATACGCAGTATTTT. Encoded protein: CASSERLAGGTDTQYF.

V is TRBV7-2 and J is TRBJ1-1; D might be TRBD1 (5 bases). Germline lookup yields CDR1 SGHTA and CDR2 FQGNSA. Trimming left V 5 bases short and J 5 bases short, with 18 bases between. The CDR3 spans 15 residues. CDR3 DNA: TGTGCCAGCAGCCGAAGGGACTTCGTATGGACTGAAGCTTTCTTT. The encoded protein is CASSRRDFVWTEAFF.

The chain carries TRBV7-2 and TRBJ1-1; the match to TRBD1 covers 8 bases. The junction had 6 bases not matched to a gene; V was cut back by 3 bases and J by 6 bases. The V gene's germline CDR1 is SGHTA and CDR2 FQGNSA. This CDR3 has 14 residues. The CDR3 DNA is TGTGCCAGCAGCTTTTCCACACAGGGGGCTGAAGCTTTCTTT. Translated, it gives CASSFSTQGAEAFF.

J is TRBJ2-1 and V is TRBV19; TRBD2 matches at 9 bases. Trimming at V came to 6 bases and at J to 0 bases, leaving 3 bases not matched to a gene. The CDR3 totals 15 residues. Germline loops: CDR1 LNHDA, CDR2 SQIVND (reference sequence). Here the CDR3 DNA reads TGTGCCAGTAGCCGACTAGCGGACTCCTACAATGAGCAGTTCTTC. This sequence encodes CASSRLADSYNEQFF.

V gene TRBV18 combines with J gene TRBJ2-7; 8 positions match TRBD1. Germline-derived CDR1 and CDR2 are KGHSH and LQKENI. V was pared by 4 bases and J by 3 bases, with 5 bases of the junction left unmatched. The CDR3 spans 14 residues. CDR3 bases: TGTGCCAGCTCACTCGGACAGGGACTCTACGAGCAGTACTTC. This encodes CASSLGQGLYEQYF.

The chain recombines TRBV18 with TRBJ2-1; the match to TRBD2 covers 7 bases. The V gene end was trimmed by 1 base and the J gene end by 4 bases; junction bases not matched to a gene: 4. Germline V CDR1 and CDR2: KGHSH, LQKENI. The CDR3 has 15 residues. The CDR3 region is CASSPLSRGYNEQFF. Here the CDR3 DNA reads TGTGCCAGCTCACCACTCTCGCGGGGGTACAATGAGCAGTTCTTC.